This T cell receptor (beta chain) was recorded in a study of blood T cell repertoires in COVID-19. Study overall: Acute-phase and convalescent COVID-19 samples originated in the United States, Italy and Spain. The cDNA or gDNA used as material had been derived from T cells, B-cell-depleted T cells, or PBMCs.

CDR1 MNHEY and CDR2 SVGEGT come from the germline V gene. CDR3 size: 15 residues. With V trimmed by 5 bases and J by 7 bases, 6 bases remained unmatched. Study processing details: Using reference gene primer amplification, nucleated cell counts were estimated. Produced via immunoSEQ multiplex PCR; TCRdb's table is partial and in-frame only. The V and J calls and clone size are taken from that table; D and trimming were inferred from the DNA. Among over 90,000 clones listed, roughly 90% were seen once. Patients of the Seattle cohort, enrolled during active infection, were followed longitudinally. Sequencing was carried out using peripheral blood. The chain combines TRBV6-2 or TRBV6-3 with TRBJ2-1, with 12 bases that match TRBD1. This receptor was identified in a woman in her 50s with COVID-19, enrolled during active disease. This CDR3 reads CASSERDRGQNEQFF. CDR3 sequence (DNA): TGTGCCAGCAGTGAGCGGGACAGGGGGCAAAATGAGCAGTTCTTC.